The 8 T cell receptor beta chains in this list originate from one sample, sequenced in a study of shared clonotypes between healthy human individuals. Clones were read by immunoSEQ multiplex PCR, and TCRdb kept only the in-frame ones, dropping some. The sample lists millions of clones, approximately 93% occurring once. The sequenced sample was naive CD4+ T cells from PBMCs. Subset denoted: CD45RA+ positively selected. The receptors were gathered from a man younger than 35 in good health. Some clones in this sample may be carry-over from other donors' samples.

This clone showed up just once. The genes are TRBV4-1 and TRBJ2-3; maybe TRBD2 (6 bases). In germline, CDR1 is MGHRA, CDR2 YSYEKL. The CDR3 has 16 residues. V was cut by 1 base and J by 1 base, with 12 bases left in between. The CDR3 sequence is CASSQVRSGRTDTQYF. In DNA form, the CDR3 reads TGCGCCAGCAGCCAAGTCCGTAGCGGACGCACAGATACGCAGTATTTT.

For the CDR3, the DNA is TGTGCCAGTAGTATAGATTTTCGCGGGACAGGCGGCGGGGAAGCTTTCTTT. Translation: CASSIDFRGTGGGEAFF. The chain carries TRBV19 and TRBJ1-1, with 8 bases identical to TRBD1. The V gene end was trimmed by 0 bases and the J gene end by 8 bases; junction bases not matched to a gene: 14. CDR3 size: 17 residues. Germline V CDR1 and CDR2: LNHDA, SQIVND (reference sequence).

The rearrangement joins TRBV5-8 to TRBJ2-3; possible D gene TRBD2, 5 bases. The CDR3 covers 15 residues. Germline CDR1 is SGHTS and CDR2 is YDEGEE. Deletions cut 4 bases from V and 4 bases from J, with 16 bases between. The CDR3 DNA follows: TGTGCCAGCAGCCGTCTAAAACTAGGCGCAGATACGCAGTATTTT. Its protein product is CASSRLKLGADTQYF.

The genes are TRBV28 and TRBJ2-7, with D unresolved. CDR3 length: 13 amino acids. The V end was cut by 4 bases, the J end by 3 bases, with 10 bases between. Germline loops: CDR1 MDHEN, CDR2 SYDVKM. The CDR3 sequence: CASSWQLHYEQYF. The CDR3, as DNA: TGTGCCAGCAGTTGGCAGTTGCACTACGAGCAGTACTTC.

Concerning this clone: The same CDR3 is also encoded by other DNA sequences in this sample. V and J are TRBV25-1 and TRBJ2-2; D remains ambiguous. The V end lost 2 bases, the J end lost 4 bases, and 11 bases lay between the germline ends. There are 15 residues in the CDR3. From germline, CDR1 is MGHDK and CDR2 SYGVNS. CDR3 region: CASSEGLVPTGELFF. The CDR3 DNA follows: TGTGCCAGCAGTGAAGGGCTCGTTCCCACCGGGGAGCTGTTTTTT.

The V call is TRBV28, the J call TRBJ2-7; D gene uncertain. V was shortened by 3 bases and J by 10 bases, with 13 bases between the two germline ends. The CDR3 is 12 amino acids. The germline V gene encodes CDR1 MDHEN and CDR2 SYDVKM. This CDR3 is CASSFPSSRQYF. CDR3 DNA sequence: TGTGCCAGCAGTTTTCCGTCAAGCCGTCAGTACTTC.

The chain combines TRBV11-2 with TRBJ2-7; 13 bases map to TRBD2. There are 15 residues in the CDR3. The germline gives CDR1 SGHAT, CDR2 FQNNGV. The V and J ends lost 5 bases and 2 bases, in that order; junction bases with no gene match: 3. The CDR3, as DNA: TGTGCCAGCAGCGAACTAGCGGGAGGGCCCTACGAGCAGTACTTC. Its translation: CASSELAGGPYEQYF.

The chain carries TRBV29-1 and TRBJ2-7; tentatively, D is TRBD2 (5 bases). The CDR3 is 14 residues long. Germline CDR1 is SQVTM and CDR2 is ANQGSEA. V was pared by 6 bases and J by 0 bases, with 15 bases between. The DNA for the CDR3 is TGCAGCGTCGGGTCGGACTGGAACTCCTACGAGCAGTACTTC. This sequence encodes CSVGSDWNSYEQYF.